These 8 T cell receptor beta chains came from one sample sequenced in a study of chemoradiotherapy in HPV16-positive cancers. The data were produced by immunoSEQ multiplex PCR, yet TCRdb's version contains in-frame clones alone and is incomplete. The data show about 21,000 clones, about 90% seen once. Sequenced material: blood, taken from a patient who underwent chemoradiotherapy. Every receptor here comes from a human donor with HPV-associated anogenital cancer.

This clone was seen a single time. V gene TRBV15 combines with J gene TRBJ2-5; D is perhaps TRBD1 or TRBD2 (5 bases each). Germline CDR1 is LNHNV and CDR2 is YYDKDF (reference sequence). This CDR3 is built from 15 residues. The ends were cut back, 8 bases at V and 5 bases at J, with 21 bases in the middle. Here the CDR3 reads CATGPRRDPGETQYF. In DNA, the CDR3 is TGTGCCACCGGACCCCGCCGGGACCCCGGGGAGACCCAGTACTTC. Full variable domain (outside the CDR3, taken from reference TRBV15 and TRBJ2-5): DAMVIQNPRYQVTQFGKPVTLSCSQTLNHNVMYWYQQKSSQAPKLLFHYYDKDFNNEADTPDNFQSRRPNTSFCFLDIRSPGLGDTAMYLCATGPRRDPGETQYFGPGTRLLVL.

V and J are TRBV7-2 and TRBJ2-3; D gene ambiguous. The CDR3 covers 13 residues. The germline CDR1 and CDR2 sequences are SGHTA and FQGNSA. V was cut by 0 bases and J by 3 bases, with 4 bases left in between. CDR3 sequence (DNA): TGTGCCAGCAGCTTAGCCTGGACAGATACGCAGTATTTT. Amino acid sequence: CASSLAWTDTQYF.

Comments on this clone: At one boundary the junction diverges from the germline segment, which might be a read error. J is TRBJ2-5 and V is TRBV7-2; 9 nucleotides agree with TRBD2. This CDR3 comprises 14 residues. Germline CDR1 and CDR2: SGHTA and FQGNSA. This CDR3 is CASSLAGPKETQYF. The CDR3 nucleotides are TGTGCCAGCAGCCTAGCGGGGCCTAAAGAGACCCAGTACTTC.

V gene TRBV18 combines with J gene TRBJ1-1; 7 nucleotides match TRBD1. CDR1 is KGHSH and CDR2 is LQKENI in the germline V gene. This CDR3 has 14 amino acids. V was pared by 6 bases and J by 1 base, with 5 bases of the junction left unmatched. CDR3 region: CASSGDRKNTEAFF. CDR3 nucleotide sequence: TGTGCCAGCTCGGGGGACAGAAAGAACACTGAAGCTTTCTTT. Full variable domain (outside the CDR3, taken from reference TRBV18 and TRBJ1-1): NAGVMQNPRHLVRRRGQEARLRCSPMKGHSHVYWYRQLPEEGLKFMVYLQKENIIDESGMPKERFSAEFPKEGPSILRIQQVVRGDSAAYFCASSGDRKNTEAFFGQGTRLTVV.

The rearrangement links TRBV18 to TRBJ1-6; D is undetermined. The CDR3 is made up of 17 amino acids. Germline CDR1 reads KGHSH; CDR2 reads LQKENI. Trimming took 2 bases from V and 3 from J, leaving 14 bases between them. The CDR3, as DNA: TGTGCCAGCTCACCAAGGTCCCCGGGAGGCTATAATTCACCCCTCCACTTT. Residues: CASSPRSPGGYNSPLHF. Filled out from reference TRBV18 and TRBJ1-6, the complete variable domain reads NAGVMQNPRHLVRRRGQEARLRCSPMKGHSHVYWYRQLPEEGLKFMVYLQKENIIDESGMPKERFSAEFPKEGPSILRIQQVVRGDSAAYFCASSPRSPGGYNSPLHFGNGTRLTVT.

The chain recombines TRBV28 with TRBJ2-2, with 7 bases aligning to TRBD2. V trimming: 8 bases; J trimming: 6 bases; junction bases outside the gene matches: 15. The CDR3 loop spans 16 amino acids. Per germline, CDR1 MDHEN and CDR2 SYDVKM. Here the CDR3 DNA reads TGTGCCAGCGCAACCGTGACTAGCCCTGGGTCCGGGGAGCTGTTTTTT. Its protein is CASATVTSPGSGELFF.

The rearrangement links TRBV28 to TRBJ1-1; D may be TRBD1 (5 bases). The CDR3 spans 12 residues. Per germline, CDR1 MDHEN and CDR2 SYDVKM. V shed 5 bases and J shed 6 bases, with 10 bases lying between them. Here the CDR3 reads CASSVGVPEAFF. The DNA for the CDR3 is TGTGCCAGCAGTGTAGGGGTGCCTGAAGCTTTCTTT.

The gene calls are TRBV11-3 and TRBJ1-2; D gene ambiguous. The CDR3 covers 16 residues. Per germline, CDR1 SGHNT and CDR2 YENEEA. V gave up 0 bases and J gave up 4 bases, with 15 bases separating them. CDR3 nucleotides: TGTGCCAGCAGCTTAGAAGGGCGGAGAGGAATCTATGGCTACACCTTC. Translated: CASSLEGRRGIYGYTF. Full variable domain (missing parts from reference TRBV11-3 and TRBJ1-2): EAGVVQSPRYKIIEKKQPVAFWCNPISGHNTLYWYLQNLGQGPELLIRYENEEAVDDSQLPKDRFSAERLKGVDSTLKIQPAELGDSAVYLCASSLEGRRGIYGYTFGSGTRLTVV.